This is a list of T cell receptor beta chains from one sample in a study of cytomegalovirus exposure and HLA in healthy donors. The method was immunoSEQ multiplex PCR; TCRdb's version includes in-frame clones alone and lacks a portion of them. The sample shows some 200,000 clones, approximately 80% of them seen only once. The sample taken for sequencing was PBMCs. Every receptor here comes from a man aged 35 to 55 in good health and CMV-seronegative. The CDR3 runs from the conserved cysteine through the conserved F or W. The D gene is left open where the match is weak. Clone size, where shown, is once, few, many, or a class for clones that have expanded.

CDR3nt: TGTGCCAGCAGCCTACAGGGCGGATACCCGGGCTACACCTTC
CDR3aa: CASSLQGGYPGYTF
d_gene: NA
v_gene: TRBV5-5
j_gene: TRBJ1-2
abundance: NA

CDR3nt: TGTGCCAGCAGCACCCGGGACAGAGAAAACACCGGGGAGCTGTTTTTT
CDR3aa: CASSTRDRENTGELFF
d_gene: TRBD1
v_gene: TRBV9
j_gene: TRBJ2-2
abundance: NA

CDR3nt: TGTGCCAGCAGCCGAGGACAGGCCTACTATGGCTACACCTTC
CDR3aa: CASSRGQAYYGYTF
d_gene: TRBD1
v_gene: TRBV6-1
j_gene: TRBJ1-2
abundance: NA

CDR3nt: TGTGCCAGCAGCTACTCCGGGACAGGGGGATCCGAGCAGTACTTC
CDR3aa: CASSYSGTGGSEQYF
d_gene: TRBD1
v_gene: TRBV9
j_gene: TRBJ2-7
abundance: NA

CDR3nt: TGTGCCAGCCCGGGGGGACAGGGGACCGCCTTC
CDR3aa: CASPGGQGTAF
d_gene: TRBD1
v_gene: TRBV7-9
j_gene: TRBJ1-2
abundance: NA

CDR3nt: TGTGCCAGCACCTGGGGGGGGACAAACAATCAGCCCCAGCATTTT
CDR3aa: CASTWGGTNNQPQHF
d_gene: NA
v_gene: TRBV2
j_gene: TRBJ1-5
abundance: NA

CDR3nt: TGTGCCAGCAGCTTAGGGACAGCCGCCTACGAGCAGTACTTC
CDR3aa: CASSLGTAAYEQYF
d_gene: TRBD1
v_gene: TRBV5-6
j_gene: TRBJ2-7
abundance: NA

CDR3nt: TGCAGCGCGGGGGAGAGTCTAGCCAAAAACATTCAGTACTTC
CDR3aa: CSAGESLAKNIQYF
d_gene: NA
v_gene: TRBV29-1
j_gene: TRBJ2-4
abundance: few

CDR3nt: TGTGCCTGGAGTCCCGACCGGGGGCAGCCCCAGCATTTT
CDR3aa: CAWSPDRGQPQHF
d_gene: NA
v_gene: TRBV30
j_gene: TRBJ1-5
abundance: NA

CDR3nt: TGTGCCAGCAGCTTAGCGGGGGGGCAAGAGACCCAGTACTTC
CDR3aa: CASSLAGGQETQYF
d_gene: TRBD2
v_gene: TRBV7-9
j_gene: TRBJ2-5
abundance: NA

CDR3nt: TGTGCCAGCAGCTTAGGAGGGGGCAGTTCACCCCTCCACTTT
CDR3aa: CASSLGGGSSPLHF
d_gene: TRBD1
v_gene: TRBV7-2
j_gene: TRBJ1-6
abundance: NA

CDR3nt: TGTGCCAGTAGTATAGAGGGTAGCGGACTCACCGGGGAGCTGTTTTTT
CDR3aa: CASSIEGSGLTGELFF
d_gene: NA
v_gene: TRBV19
j_gene: TRBJ2-2
abundance: NA

CDR3nt: TGTGCCAGCAGTCCCGACAGGGCGGGCTACACCTTC
CDR3aa: CASSPDRAGYTF
d_gene: TRBD1
v_gene: TRBV27
j_gene: TRBJ1-2
abundance: NA

CDR3nt: TGTGCCAGCAGCCAAGATCGGCTGCTCTGGGACAGGGGGCCGGTGGGCAATCAGCCCCAGCATTTT
CDR3aa: CASSQDRLLWDRGPVGNQPQHF
d_gene: TRBD1
v_gene: TRBV4-2
j_gene: TRBJ1-5
abundance: NA

CDR3nt: TGTGCCAGCAGCCCCCAGACAGCCTCTGGAAACACCATATATTTT
CDR3aa: CASSPQTASGNTIYF
d_gene: NA
v_gene: TRBV5-6
j_gene: TRBJ1-3
abundance: NA

CDR3nt: TGTGCCAGCAGAGGACAGGTTGAAAAACTGTTTTTT
CDR3aa: CASRGQVEKLFF
d_gene: TRBD1
v_gene: TRBV6-1
j_gene: TRBJ1-4
abundance: NA

CDR3nt: TGTGCCAGCAGTTCCGGAGTGGGGGCGAACACTGAAGCTTTCTTT
CDR3aa: CASSSGVGANTEAFF
d_gene: NA
v_gene: TRBV6-5
j_gene: TRBJ1-1
abundance: NA

CDR3nt: TGCGCCAGCAGCCCCGTGACTAGCGGGAGGGCTGTGCAGTTCTTC
CDR3aa: CASSPVTSGRAVQFF
d_gene: TRBD2
v_gene: TRBV5-1
j_gene: TRBJ2-1
abundance: NA

CDR3nt: TGCGCCAGCAGCCAAGATTTGGACAGGGCGGGGGATGGCTACACCTTC
CDR3aa: CASSQDLDRAGDGYTF
d_gene: TRBD1
v_gene: TRBV4-3
j_gene: TRBJ1-2
abundance: NA

CDR3nt: TGTGCCAGTACTCGGAGACTAGCGGGAAACACCGGGGAGCTGTTTTTT
CDR3aa: CASTRRLAGNTGELFF
d_gene: TRBD2
v_gene: TRBV19
j_gene: TRBJ2-2
abundance: NA

CDR3nt: TGCGCCAGCAGCTTGACAGGCCAGGGCGAAGGCTACACCTTC
CDR3aa: CASSLTGQGEGYTF
d_gene: NA
v_gene: TRBV5-1
j_gene: TRBJ1-2
abundance: NA

CDR3nt: TGTGCCAGCACCCTAGCGGGGAGTCAAGAGACCCAGTACTTC
CDR3aa: CASTLAGSQETQYF
d_gene: TRBD2
v_gene: TRBV5-8
j_gene: TRBJ2-5
abundance: NA

CDR3nt: TGTGCCAGCAGCGATACAGGGGGCTGGAATACGCAGTATTTT
CDR3aa: CASSDTGGWNTQYF
d_gene: TRBD1
v_gene: TRBV9
j_gene: TRBJ2-3
abundance: few

CDR3nt: TGTGCCAGCAGCTTGTGGGGGCGGGAGCAGTACTTC
CDR3aa: CASSLWGREQYF
d_gene: NA
v_gene: TRBV5-5
j_gene: TRBJ2-7
abundance: NA

CDR3nt: TGCGCCAGCAGCCTAGGGACAGGGAAAGGTTTGGAGTACTTC
CDR3aa: CASSLGTGKGLEYF
d_gene: TRBD1
v_gene: TRBV5-1
j_gene: TRBJ2-7
abundance: NA

CDR3nt: TGTGCCAGCAGCGTCGGGACTAGCGCAGATACGCAGTATTTT
CDR3aa: CASSVGTSADTQYF
d_gene: TRBD2
v_gene: TRBV14
j_gene: TRBJ2-3
abundance: NA

CDR3nt: TGTGCCAGCAGCCAAGATCTAAATAGCGGGGGCCTCTCCTACAATGAGCAGTTCTTC
CDR3aa: CASSQDLNSGGLSYNEQFF
d_gene: TRBD2
v_gene: TRBV4-2
j_gene: TRBJ2-1
abundance: NA

CDR3nt: TGTGCCAGCAGCTTTAGGGGCCCCGGGGGGCAGACCCAGTACTTC
CDR3aa: CASSFRGPGGQTQYF
d_gene: NA
v_gene: TRBV7-9
j_gene: TRBJ2-5
abundance: NA

CDR3nt: TGCGCCAGCAGCCAAGTCATTACAGGATTGGCTGAAGCTTTCTTT
CDR3aa: CASSQVITGLAEAFF
d_gene: NA
v_gene: TRBV4-1
j_gene: TRBJ1-1
abundance: NA

CDR3nt: TGTGCCAGCAGTTTCGAGGGTTTAGAGACCCAGTACTTC
CDR3aa: CASSFEGLETQYF
d_gene: NA
v_gene: TRBV28
j_gene: TRBJ2-5
abundance: few

CDR3nt: TGCGCCAGCAGCCCGGACCCAGGGAGGGGCGGGAACACTGAAGCTTTCTTT
CDR3aa: CASSPDPGRGGNTEAFF
d_gene: NA
v_gene: TRBV5-1
j_gene: TRBJ1-1
abundance: NA

CDR3nt: TGTGCCTCGCGGGGCCAAGAGACCCAGTACTTC
CDR3aa: CASRGQETQYF
d_gene: NA
v_gene: TRBV10-3
j_gene: TRBJ2-5
abundance: once

CDR3nt: TGTGCCAGCAGCCAGCAGGGGAGCACTGAAGCTTTCTTT
CDR3aa: CASSQQGSTEAFF
d_gene: NA
v_gene: TRBV5-4
j_gene: TRBJ1-1
abundance: NA

CDR3nt: TGTGCCACCAGCTGGAGTCGCCGAGGGCCCTACGAGCAGTACTTC
CDR3aa: CATSWSRRGPYEQYF
d_gene: NA
v_gene: TRBV19
j_gene: TRBJ2-7
abundance: NA

CDR3nt: TGTGCCAGCAGTTCGACAGCCATCAACGTCCTGACTTTC
CDR3aa: CASSSTAINVLTF
d_gene: NA
v_gene: TRBV6-1
j_gene: TRBJ2-6
abundance: NA

CDR3nt: TGCAGCTTCCTCGGGACTAGCCGACTCTATGAGCAGTTCTTC
CDR3aa: CSFLGTSRLYEQFF
d_gene: TRBD2
v_gene: TRBV29-1
j_gene: TRBJ2-1
abundance: few

CDR3nt: TGTGCCAGCAGTTACCGCCAGGCCCTGTCTTCACCCCTCCACTTT
CDR3aa: CASSYRQALSSPLHF
d_gene: NA
v_gene: TRBV6-5
j_gene: TRBJ1-6
abundance: few

CDR3nt: TGTGCCAGCAGCTTAGCGCTGGTTAGCGGGAGGCCGAACACCGGGGAGCTGTTTTTT
CDR3aa: CASSLALVSGRPNTGELFF
d_gene: TRBD2
v_gene: TRBV7-6
j_gene: TRBJ2-2
abundance: NA

CDR3nt: TGTGCCAGCAGCCCACAGACAGGACCGAAAGAGACCCAGTACTTC
CDR3aa: CASSPQTGPKETQYF
d_gene: NA
v_gene: TRBV9
j_gene: TRBJ2-5
abundance: NA

CDR3nt: TGTGCCAGCAGGCCCCCGGACAGGGGTCCCCTTGAGCAGTTCTTC
CDR3aa: CASRPPDRGPLEQFF
d_gene: TRBD1
v_gene: TRBV28
j_gene: TRBJ2-1
abundance: NA

CDR3nt: TGTGCCAGCAGGTTAACAGGGGGGAACACTGAAGCTTTCTTT
CDR3aa: CASRLTGGNTEAFF
d_gene: TRBD1
v_gene: TRBV7-9
j_gene: TRBJ1-1
abundance: NA

CDR3nt: TGTGCCAGTAGTAATTTCGGAGGGAGGGAGCTGTTTTTT
CDR3aa: CASSNFGGRELFF
d_gene: NA
v_gene: TRBV19
j_gene: TRBJ2-2
abundance: NA

CDR3nt: TGCAGCGTTGAGTCGGGACAGGGAAATAGAGACTATGGCTACACCTTC
CDR3aa: CSVESGQGNRDYGYTF
d_gene: TRBD1
v_gene: TRBV29-1
j_gene: TRBJ1-2
abundance: once

CDR3nt: TGTGCCAGCAGCGCCCGGGGGACTGGGGGCTATGGCTACACCTTC
CDR3aa: CASSARGTGGYGYTF
d_gene: NA
v_gene: TRBV9
j_gene: TRBJ1-2
abundance: NA

CDR3nt: TGTGCCAGCAGCCAAGCCGGCAGGATTACCTACGAGCAGTACTTC
CDR3aa: CASSQAGRITYEQYF
d_gene: NA
v_gene: TRBV4-2
j_gene: TRBJ2-7
abundance: NA

CDR3nt: TGTGCCAGCACCCCGGGAGAATGGGGCGAAAAACTGTTTTTT
CDR3aa: CASTPGEWGEKLFF
d_gene: NA
v_gene: TRBV28
j_gene: TRBJ1-4
abundance: NA

CDR3nt: TGTGCCAGTAACGCGTGGCCAGGGATGGCTCAGCCCCAGCATTTT
CDR3aa: CASNAWPGMAQPQHF
d_gene: NA
v_gene: TRBV19
j_gene: TRBJ1-5
abundance: once

CDR3nt: TGTGCCAGCACCCGGGGGGTTTCTGAGCAGTACTTC
CDR3aa: CASTRGVSEQYF
d_gene: TRBD2
v_gene: TRBV6-1
j_gene: TRBJ2-7
abundance: NA